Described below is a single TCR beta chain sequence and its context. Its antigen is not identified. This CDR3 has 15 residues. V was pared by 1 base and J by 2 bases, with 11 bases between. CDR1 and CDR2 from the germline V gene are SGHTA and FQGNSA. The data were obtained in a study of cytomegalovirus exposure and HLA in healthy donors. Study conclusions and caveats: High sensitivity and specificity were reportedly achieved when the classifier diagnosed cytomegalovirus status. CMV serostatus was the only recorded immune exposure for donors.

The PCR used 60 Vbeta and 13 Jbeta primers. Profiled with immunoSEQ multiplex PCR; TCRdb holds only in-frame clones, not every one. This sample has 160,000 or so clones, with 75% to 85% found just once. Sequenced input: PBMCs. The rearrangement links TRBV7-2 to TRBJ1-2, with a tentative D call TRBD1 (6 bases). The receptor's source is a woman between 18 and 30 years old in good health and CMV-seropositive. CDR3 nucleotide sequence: TGTGCCAGCAGCTTAGAGACAGGCCCCAACTATGGCTACACCTTC. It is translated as CASSLETGPNYGYTF.